This passage covers 24 T cell receptor beta chains from one sample sequenced in a study of cytomegalovirus exposure and HLA in healthy donors. 60 Vbeta and 13 Jbeta primers were used in PCR. The method was immunoSEQ multiplex PCR; TCRdb's version includes in-frame clones alone and lacks a portion of them. The data contain 80,000 to 130,000 clones, about 79% of them seen just once; the ten biggest clones take up 1.2%. Sequences were obtained from PBMCs. These receptors came from a woman between 18 and 29 years old in good health and CMV-seronegative.

The chain employs TRBV4-1 and TRBJ2-1, with TRBD1 matching over 9 bases. Trimming cost V 6 bases and J 6 bases; bases outside gene matches: 9. The germline gives CDR1 MGHRA, CDR2 YSYEKL. This CDR3 is built from 15 residues. The CDR3 protein is CASSPLGQGSNEQFF. In nucleotides, the CDR3 is TGCGCCAGCAGTCCCCTAGGACAGGGGAGCAATGAGCAGTTCTTC.

The V gene is TRBV2, the J gene TRBJ2-5, with D possibly being TRBD2 (5 bases). The end of the DNA fits TRBJ2-7 better, so the J call may be wrong. The CDR3 contains 13 residues. Germline assignment: CDR1 SNHLY and CDR2 FYNNEI. CDR3 in DNA: TGTGCCAGCAGTACCATCCGGGATGGCGAGCAGTACTTC. Translated, it gives CASSTIRDGEQYF.

The chain couples TRBV7-9 to TRBJ2-1; 13 positions match TRBD2. The length of the CDR3 is 15 residues. J gave up 4 bases and V 6 bases, and 3 bases lay outside the gene matches. Germline V gives CDR1 SEHNR, CDR2 FQNEAQ (reference sequence). CDR3 residues: CASSTTSGGYNEQFF. The DNA of the CDR3 is TGTGCCAGCAGTACGACTAGCGGGGGGTACAATGAGCAGTTCTTC.

The chain recombines TRBV7-9 with TRBJ2-7, with 8 bases fitting TRBD1. The V and J ends lost 1 base and 1 base, in that order; junction bases with no gene match: 0. The CDR3 is made up of 14 amino acids. Germline CDR1 SEHNR, CDR2 FQNEAQ (reference sequence). The CDR3 is CASSLGDRSYEQYF. CDR3 nucleotide sequence: TGTGCCAGCAGCTTAGGGGACAGGTCCTACGAGCAGTACTTC.

This clone was detected a few times. The chain has TRBV4-3 and TRBJ2-7; D perhaps matches TRBD1 (6 bases). Germline V lookup: CDR1 LGHNA, CDR2 YSLEER. V was shortened by 0 bases and J by 0 bases, with 9 bases between the two germline ends. This CDR3 contains 15 residues. This chain's CDR3 is CASSQDLTGSYEQYF. The CDR3 DNA reads as TGCGCCAGCAGCCAAGATCTGACAGGCTCCTACGAGCAGTACTTC.

The V and J genes are TRBV4-3 and TRBJ1-2, with 9 nucleotides matching TRBD1. The CDR3 extends over 15 amino acids. Trimming cost V 4 bases and J 2 bases; bases outside gene matches: 5. Germline V gene lookup returns CDR1 LGHNA and CDR2 YSLEER. The CDR3 bases are TGCGCCAGCAGCCTACTCGACAGGGGGAACTATGGCTACACCTTC. Its protein product is CASSLLDRGNYGYTF.

The V and J genes are TRBV28 and TRBJ2-1; 8 bases fit TRBD1. The CDR3 runs to 14 residues. V gave up 6 bases and J gave up 8 bases; unmatched junction bases: 9. The germline CDR1 and CDR2 sequences are MDHEN and SYDVKM. In DNA, the CDR3 is TGTGCCAGCAGGTGGACAGGGAGTATTTATGAGCAGTTCTTC. Translated, it gives CASRWTGSIYEQFF.

The chain joins TRBV30 to TRBJ2-5, with TRBD1 matching over 7 bases. The J call may be wrong; the DNA end is better matched by TRBJ2-7. CDR1 is GTSNPN, CDR2 SVGIG, per germline (reference sequence). The CDR3 has 15 amino acids. CDR3 coding DNA: TGTGCCTGGAGAAGTAGACAGGGACAATCCTACGAGCAGTACTTC. Amino acids: CAWRSRQGQSYEQYF.

Notes on this clone: One junction end does not reproduce the germline sequence, and a read error may be involved. The chain links TRBV27 to TRBJ2-4; 8 bases align to TRBD1. From germline, CDR1 is MNHEY and CDR2 SMNVEV (reference sequence). There are 13 residues in the CDR3. The CDR3 is CASSVRGQNLQYF. The CDR3, as DNA: TGTGCCAGCAGCGTCAGGGGGCAAAACCTTCAGTACTTC.

J is TRBJ2-5 and V is TRBV4-2; TRBD1 agrees at 9 bases. CDR1 and CDR2 (germline): LGHNA, YNFKEQ. The CDR3 extends over 15 amino acids. Unmatched junction bases numbered 4, after V lost 0 bases and J lost 5 bases. CDR3 nucleotides: TGTGCCAGCAGCCAAGAACAGGGGGCTGAGGAGACCCAGTACTTC. Residues: CASSQEQGAEETQYF.

V is TRBV10-2 and J is TRBJ2-3, with 11 bases fitting TRBD2. Germline CDR1 WSHSY, CDR2 SAAADI. This CDR3 region has 17 residues. J gave up 1 base and V 6 bases, and 9 bases lay outside the gene matches. In nucleotides, the CDR3 is TGCGCCAGCAGAGCGCCGGGACTAGCGGTCCGCACAGATACGCAGTATTTT. It is translated as CASRAPGLAVRTDTQYF.

This rearrangement joins TRBV5-4 to TRBJ2-1, with unresolved D. This CDR3 is built from 13 residues. V shed 4 bases and J shed 5 bases, with 10 bases lying between them. Germline V gives CDR1 SGHNT, CDR2 YYREEE (reference sequence). Here the CDR3 DNA reads TGTGCCAGCAGCCCCATACTTGACAATGAGCAGTTCTTC. This gives the protein CASSPILDNEQFF.

The V and J genes are TRBV19 and TRBJ1-1; TRBD1 aligns across 9 bases. Germline lookup yields CDR1 LNHDA and CDR2 SQIVND (reference sequence). With 4 bases clipped from V and 5 bases from J, the junction kept 8 bases outside the gene matches. The CDR3 runs 15 residues. CDR3 in amino acids: CASSTRQGGGTEAFF. The CDR3 DNA reads as TGTGCCAGTAGTACGCGACAGGGGGGAGGAACTGAAGCTTTCTTT. Complete variable domain (other parts from reference TRBV19 and TRBJ1-1): DGGITQSPKYLFRKEGQNVTLSCEQNLNHDAMYWYRQDPGQGLRLIYYSQIVNDFQKGDIAEGYSVSREKKESFPLTVTSAQKNPTAFYLCASSTRQGGGTEAFFGQGTRLTVV.

The J gene is TRBJ2-2, the V gene TRBV7-9, with D unresolved. The germline V gene encodes CDR1 SEHNR and CDR2 FQNEAQ (reference sequence). Trimming stripped 1 base from V and 5 bases from J, with 8 bases between. The CDR3 has 14 residues. DNA of the CDR3: TGTGCCAGCAGCTTAGGGAGCTTAACCGGGGAGCTGTTTTTT. Protein sequence: CASSLGSLTGELFF.

The CDR3 here is CASSFLAGGLNEQFF. The CDR3 nucleotides are TGTGCCAGCAGCTTCCTAGCGGGGGGGCTCAATGAGCAGTTCTTC. V is TRBV7-2 and J is TRBJ2-1; TRBD2 aligns across 12 bases. The J segment lost 6 bases and the V segment lost 3 bases, leaving 3 bases of the junction unmatched. In germline, CDR1 is SGHTA, CDR2 FQGNSA. This CDR3 has 15 residues.

The chain recombines TRBV19 with TRBJ2-7; 9 positions agree with TRBD1. The CDR3 totals 14 residues. V lost 7 bases and J lost 4; bases outside the gene matches: 8. Germline assignment: CDR1 LNHDA and CDR2 SQIVND (reference sequence). CDR3 loop: CASKPGQGQYEQYF. CDR3 nucleotides: TGTGCCAGTAAGCCGGGACAGGGTCAGTACGAGCAGTACTTC.

V is TRBV7-9 and J is TRBJ2-3; 10 bases agree with TRBD2. Germline V CDR1 and CDR2: SEHNR, FQNEAQ (reference sequence). The CDR3 is made up of 18 amino acids. The V segment lost 4 bases and the J segment 1 base; nucleotides outside the gene matches: 11. CDR3 in amino acids: CASSSYLGLAERTDTQYF. The CDR3 DNA sequence: TGTGCCAGCAGCTCGTACTTAGGACTAGCGGAACGCACAGATACGCAGTATTTT.

The chain employs TRBV5-1 and TRBJ2-7; tentative D call: TRBD1 (6 bases). Between the trimmed V and J ends, which lost 5 bases and 3 bases, there was a span of 12 bases. The CDR3 is made up of 13 amino acids. Germline CDR1 reads SGHRS; CDR2 reads YFSETQ. The CDR3 loop reads CASSTGSVYEQYF. In nucleotides, the CDR3 is TGCGCCAGCAGTACAGGGTCGGTCTACGAGCAGTACTTC.

The gene calls are TRBV5-6 and TRBJ2-5; 9 bases are a match to TRBD1. The V segment lost 10 bases and the J segment 1 base; nucleotides outside the gene matches: 11. The CDR3 has 15 residues. Germline V gene lookup returns CDR1 SGHDT and CDR2 YYEEEE. The CDR3 sequence is CAAVQHRGLQETQYF. CDR3 sequence (DNA): TGTGCCGCCGTACAGCACAGGGGGCTCCAAGAGACCCAGTACTTC.

V and J are TRBV5-6 and TRBJ1-1; TRBD1 aligns across 7 bases. CDR1 and CDR2 from the germline V gene are SGHDT and YYEEEE. Unmatched junction bases numbered 4, after V lost 4 bases and J lost 1 base. CDR3 length: 14 amino acids. CDR3 nucleotides: TGTGCCAGCAGCATGGGACAGAGGAACACTGAAGCTTTCTTT. Its protein is CASSMGQRNTEAFF. The full variable domain, completed using reference TRBV5-6 and TRBJ1-1, is DAGVTQSPTHLIKTRGQQVTLRCSPKSGHDTVSWYQQALGQGPQFIFQYYEEEERQRGNFPDRFSGHQFPNYSSELNVNALLLGDSALYLCASSMGQRNTEAFFGQGTRLTVV.

The chain uses TRBV4-3 and TRBJ2-2; 8 bases align to TRBD2. V lost 1 base, J lost 6 bases, and 13 bases stayed unmatched. Germline V gives CDR1 LGHNA, CDR2 YSLEER. The CDR3 has 18 amino acids. The CDR3 loop reads CASSQGHAGRGGPGELFF. CDR3 coding DNA: TGCGCCAGCAGCCAAGGCCATGCAGGCCGGGGGGGGCCCGGGGAGCTGTTTTTT.

This clone was seen once. V gene TRBV14 combines with J gene TRBJ2-2; TRBD2 aligns across 10 bases. The V gene's germline CDR1 is SGHDN and CDR2 FVKESK. There are 16 residues in the CDR3. The ends lost 7 bases at V and 3 bases at J; junction bases unmatched: 8. For the CDR3, the DNA is TGTGCCAGCAATAAAGCGGGAGGGCTTCACACCGGGGAGCTGTTTTTT. Translated: CASNKAGGLHTGELFF.

A word on this clone: One junction end disagrees with the germline gene, perhaps due to a read error. The V and J genes are TRBV7-9 and TRBJ2-1, with D maybe TRBD2 (5 bases). Germline assignment: CDR1 SEHNR and CDR2 FQNEAQ (reference sequence). This CDR3 has 12 residues. CDR3 in amino acids: CSSSLSGNEQFF. The CDR3, as DNA: TGTTCCAGCAGCTTGAGCGGCAATGAGCAGTTCTTC.

The chain links TRBV7-9 to TRBJ1-4; TRBD1 matches 8 bases. The CDR3 extends over 15 amino acids. Per germline, CDR1 SEHNR and CDR2 FQNEAQ (reference sequence). The ends lost 5 bases at V and 5 bases at J; junction bases unmatched: 7. The CDR3 loop is CASSPGTGQNEKLFF. Here the CDR3 DNA reads TGTGCCAGCAGCCCAGGGACAGGCCAAAATGAAAAACTGTTTTTT.